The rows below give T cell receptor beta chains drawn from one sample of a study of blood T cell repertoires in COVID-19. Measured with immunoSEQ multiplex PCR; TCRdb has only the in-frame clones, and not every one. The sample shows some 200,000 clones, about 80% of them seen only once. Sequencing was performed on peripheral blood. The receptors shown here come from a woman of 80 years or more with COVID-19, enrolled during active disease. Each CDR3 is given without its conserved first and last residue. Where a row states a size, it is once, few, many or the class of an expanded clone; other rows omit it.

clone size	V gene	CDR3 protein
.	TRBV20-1	SASFYGYT
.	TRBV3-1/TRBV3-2	ASSPGGVYGYT
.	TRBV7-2	ASSLSQQPQH
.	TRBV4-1	ASSQDSGLAGGSWGSYEQY
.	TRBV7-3	ASSQTPGWTDTQY
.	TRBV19	ASSTPGEAF
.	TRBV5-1	ASSSQGDYNEQF
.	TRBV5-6	ASSYRGRGGYT
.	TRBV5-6	ASSQGQGLIYNEQF
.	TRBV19	ASTRQGYGYT
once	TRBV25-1	ASSMISGTGGYEQY
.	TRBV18	ASSPGEAGQGETQY
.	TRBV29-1	SVMHSRRLPGGTEAF
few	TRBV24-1	ATVPGTQYEQY
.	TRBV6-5	ASRPSGYLYEQY
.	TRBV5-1	ASSLQNEKLF
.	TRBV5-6	ASSLGRSSYNEQF
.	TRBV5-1	ASGVGGQSSYEQY
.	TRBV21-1	ASSKGARETQY
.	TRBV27	ASSSPGQGIHEQF
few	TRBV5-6	ASSLVGGVGGGNTEAF
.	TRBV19	ASKVGGQRDEQF
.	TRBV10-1	ASSSGTHDTDTQY
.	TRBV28	AGGGRNYGYT
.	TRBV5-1	ASSTDTRRGYT
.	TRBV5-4	ASSTARTGGGLRTDTQY
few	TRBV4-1	ASSPTGGSTNEKLF
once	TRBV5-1	ASSPLDRVIGYT
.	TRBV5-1	ASSPGTAIQETQY
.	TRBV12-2	ASRLGKTGGMFTEAF
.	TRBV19	ASSKGLAGGPRDTQY
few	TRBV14	ASSQRTYGYT
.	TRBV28	ASSLGQGDFQPQH
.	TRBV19	ASKGRTGLNEKLF
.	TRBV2	ASSDDVSSSNQPQH
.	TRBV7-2	ASSLGPFDGSTHNEQF
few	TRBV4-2	ASSPPGRAEEQY
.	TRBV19	ASSITGGRSNQPQH
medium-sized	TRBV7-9	ASSLASGVENEQF
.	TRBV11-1	ASSTQGNTEAF
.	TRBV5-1	ASSFSYTAPGETQY
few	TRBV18	ASSPALAGGLNEQF
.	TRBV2	ASAARDRDGYT
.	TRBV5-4	ASSGRDRGDYGYT